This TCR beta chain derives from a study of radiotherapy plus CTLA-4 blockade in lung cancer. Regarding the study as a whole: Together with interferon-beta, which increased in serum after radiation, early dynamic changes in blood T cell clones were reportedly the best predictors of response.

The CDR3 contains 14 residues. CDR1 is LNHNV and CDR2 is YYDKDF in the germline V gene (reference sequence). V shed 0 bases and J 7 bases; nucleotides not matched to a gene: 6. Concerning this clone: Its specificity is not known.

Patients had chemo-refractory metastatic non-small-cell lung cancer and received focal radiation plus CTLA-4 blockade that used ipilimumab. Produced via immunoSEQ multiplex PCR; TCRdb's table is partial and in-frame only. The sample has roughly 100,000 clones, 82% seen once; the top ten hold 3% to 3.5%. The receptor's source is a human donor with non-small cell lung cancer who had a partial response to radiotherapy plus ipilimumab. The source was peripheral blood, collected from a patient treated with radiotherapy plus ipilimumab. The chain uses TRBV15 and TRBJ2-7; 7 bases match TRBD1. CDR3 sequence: CATSRDDRVSEQYF. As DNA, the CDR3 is TGTGCCACCAGCAGAGATGACAGGGTATCGGAGCAGTACTTC.